Listed below are T cell receptor beta chains from one sample, sequenced in a study of cytomegalovirus exposure and HLA in healthy donors. TCRdb's table, derived via immunoSEQ multiplex PCR, lists solely in-frame clones and lacks some. The data show tens of thousands of clones, roughly 76% seen once. Sequencing was done on a sample of PBMCs. These TCRs come from a woman in her twenties or thirties in good health and CMV-seronegative. Each CDR3 is given with its conserved first and last residue. The order of the fields is clone size, D gene, J gene, V gene, CDR3 length, CDR3 DNA, CDR3 protein. D genes are given only for firm matches. The listing skips clone size in some rows; elsewhere it reads once, few, many or a size class.

clone size: NA; D gene: NA; J gene: TRBJ2-1; V gene: TRBV28; CDR3 length: 13; CDR3 DNA: TGTGCCAGCAGTCTACTCACTAGGAATGAGCAGTTCTTC; CDR3 protein: CASSLLTRNEQFF
clone size: NA; D gene: NA; J gene: TRBJ1-3; V gene: TRBV19; CDR3 length: 15; CDR3 DNA: TGTGCCAGTAGTCCCGGGTTCGATTCTGGAAACACCATATATTTT; CDR3 protein: CASSPGFDSGNTIYF
clone size: NA; D gene: TRBD2; J gene: TRBJ2-1; V gene: TRBV9; CDR3 length: 15; CDR3 DNA: TGTGCCAGCAGCGTAGATAGCGGGACTTACAATGAGCAGTTCTTC; CDR3 protein: CASSVDSGTYNEQFF
clone size: NA; D gene: TRBD1; J gene: TRBJ1-5; V gene: TRBV7-8; CDR3 length: 19; CDR3 DNA: TGTGCCAGCGGTAATCCCGGGACAGGGGGCGAGTATAGCAATCAGCCCCAGCATTTT; CDR3 protein: CASGNPGTGGEYSNQPQHF
clone size: NA; D gene: TRBD2; J gene: TRBJ2-1; V gene: TRBV7-9; CDR3 length: 16; CDR3 DNA: TGTGCCAGCAGCCTCGCGGTAACTAGCGGGACTCGTGAGCAGTTCTTC; CDR3 protein: CASSLAVTSGTREQFF
clone size: NA; D gene: TRBD2; J gene: TRBJ2-1; V gene: TRBV30; CDR3 length: 13; CDR3 DNA: TGTGCCTGTCGGACTAGCGGTGACGATGAGCAGTTCTTC; CDR3 protein: CACRTSGDDEQFF
clone size: NA; D gene: TRBD2; J gene: TRBJ2-2; V gene: TRBV30; CDR3 length: 21; CDR3 DNA: TGTGCCTGCTCTACAGGGTGGCTGGGGGTGGCTAGCGGGCCGAACACCGGGGAGCTGTTTTTT; CDR3 protein: CACSTGWLGVASGPNTGELFF
clone size: NA; D gene: TRBD1; J gene: TRBJ1-4; V gene: TRBV6-4; CDR3 length: 15; CDR3 DNA: TGTGCCAGCAGTGAGGGGGGACAGGGAAACGAAAAACTGTTTTTT; CDR3 protein: CASSEGGQGNEKLFF
clone size: NA; D gene: TRBD1; J gene: TRBJ1-5; V gene: TRBV15; CDR3 length: 15; CDR3 DNA: TGTGCCACCAGCTTTGGAGGACAGGGGCATCAGCCCCAGCATTTT; CDR3 protein: CATSFGGQGHQPQHF
clone size: few; D gene: TRBD1; J gene: TRBJ2-1; V gene: TRBV6-1; CDR3 length: 16; CDR3 DNA: TGTGCCATCAGTGAGTCTTTACGGACAGGGGGCAATGAGCAGTTCTTC; CDR3 protein: CAISESLRTGGNEQFF
clone size: NA; D gene: TRBD1; J gene: TRBJ1-2; V gene: TRBV19; CDR3 length: 12; CDR3 DNA: TGTGCCAGTAGTACCGGGACAGATGGCTACACCTTC; CDR3 protein: CASSTGTDGYTF